This TCR beta chain was recovered during a study of human T cells and chemical hapten exposure. At least ten counts were recorded for this clonotype. An end of the junction differs from the germline gene, which may be a read error. This CDR3 has 14 amino acids. From germline, CDR1 is SGHTA and CDR2 FQGNSA. Documented time point: pre-sensitization, week 0. Stated treatment: therapeutic diphenylcyclopropenone sensitization with weekly scalp DPC. TCRdb reprocessed the RACE reads with MiXCR, giving one entry per CDR3 protein. The repertoire holds about 85,000 distinct CDR3 sequences, with 8.5% as singletons.

The sequence was collected from a man aged 40-55 years with alopecia areata. Some clones in this sample may be carry-over from other donors' samples. The sequencing here drew on whole blood, taken in connection with sensitization to the hapten diphenylcyclopropenone (DPC). The rearrangement links TRBV7-2 to TRBJ2-3; 7 nucleotides agree with TRBD2. The CDR3, as DNA: TGTGCCAGCAGCCTAGCGGATAGCACAGATACGCAGTATTTT. Its translation is CASSLADSTDTQYF.